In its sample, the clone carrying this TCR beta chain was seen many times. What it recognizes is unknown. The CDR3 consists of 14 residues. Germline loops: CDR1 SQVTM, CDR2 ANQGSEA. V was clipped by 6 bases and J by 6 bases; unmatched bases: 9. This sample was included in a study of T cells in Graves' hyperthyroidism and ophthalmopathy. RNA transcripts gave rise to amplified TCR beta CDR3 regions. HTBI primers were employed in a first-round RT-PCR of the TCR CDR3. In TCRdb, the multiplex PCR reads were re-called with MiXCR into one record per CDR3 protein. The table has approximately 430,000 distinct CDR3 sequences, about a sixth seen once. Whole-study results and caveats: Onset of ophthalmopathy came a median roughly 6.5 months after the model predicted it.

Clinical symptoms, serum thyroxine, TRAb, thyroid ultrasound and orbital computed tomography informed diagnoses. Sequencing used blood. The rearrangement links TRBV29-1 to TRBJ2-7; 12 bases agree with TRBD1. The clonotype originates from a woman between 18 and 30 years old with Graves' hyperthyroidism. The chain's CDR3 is CSVDGTGGVGEQYF. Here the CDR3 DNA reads TGCAGCGTCGATGGGACAGGGGGCGTGGGCGAGCAGTACTTC.